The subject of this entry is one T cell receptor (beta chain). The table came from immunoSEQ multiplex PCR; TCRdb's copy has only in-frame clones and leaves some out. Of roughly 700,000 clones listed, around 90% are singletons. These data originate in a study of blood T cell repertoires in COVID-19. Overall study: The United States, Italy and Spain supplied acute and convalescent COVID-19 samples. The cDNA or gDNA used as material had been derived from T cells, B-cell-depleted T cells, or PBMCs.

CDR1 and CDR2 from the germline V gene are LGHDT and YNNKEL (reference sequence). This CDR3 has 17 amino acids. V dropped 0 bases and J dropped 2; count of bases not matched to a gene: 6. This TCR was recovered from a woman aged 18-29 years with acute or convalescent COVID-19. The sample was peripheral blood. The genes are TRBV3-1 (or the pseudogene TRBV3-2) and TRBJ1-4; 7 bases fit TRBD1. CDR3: CASSQDWDSRTNEKLFF. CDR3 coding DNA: TGTGCCAGCAGCCAAGATTGGGACAGTCGGACTAATGAAAAACTGTTTTTT.